These 22 T cell receptor beta chains were all obtained from the same sample, sequenced in a study of cytomegalovirus exposure and HLA in healthy donors. TCRdb's table, derived via immunoSEQ multiplex PCR, lists solely in-frame clones and lacks some. The profile covers 150,000 to 200,000 clones, with around 86% appearing a single time and over 1.1% taken by the ten largest. What was sequenced was PBMCs. The source is a woman under 30 in good health and CMV-seronegative.

This sequence joins TRBV30 and TRBJ1-2; D is undetermined. The germline CDR1 and CDR2 sequences are GTSNPN and SVGIG (reference sequence). The CDR3 has 15 amino acids. Trimming took off 2 bases at V and 2 bases at J, with 15 bases between the two ends. The CDR3 sequence: CAWSNLLRGNYGYTF. CDR3 in DNA: TGTGCCTGGAGTAACCTCCTCCGGGGAAACTATGGCTACACCTTC.

The V call is TRBV19, the J call TRBJ1-5; 8 bases line up with TRBD1. With V trimmed by 8 bases and J by 2 bases, 14 bases remained unmatched. CDR1 is LNHDA and CDR2 is SQIVND in the germline V gene (reference sequence). The CDR3 runs 17 residues. CDR3 nucleotide sequence: TGTGCCAGTGGTACAGGGGGAACCCGGAGCGGCAATCAGCCCCAGCATTTT. Translated, it gives CASGTGGTRSGNQPQHF.

The J gene is TRBJ2-1, the V gene TRBV14; 10 bases align to TRBD1. This CDR3 comprises 16 residues. J was trimmed by 7 bases and V by 4 bases; bases with no gene match: 10. Germline CDR1 reads SGHDN; CDR2 reads FVKESK. CDR3 bases: TGTGCCAGCAGCCGTAGACAGGGGGCTTCGTCTAATGAGCAGTTCTTC. It codes for CASSRRQGASSNEQFF.

V is TRBV5-6 and J is TRBJ2-7, with 11 bases lining up with TRBD2. Germline loops: CDR1 SGHDT, CDR2 YYEEEE. Trimming took 1 base from V and 7 from J; bases not matched to a gene: 7. The CDR3 covers 15 residues. The CDR3 sequence: CASSLIPSGGREQYF. The CDR3 nucleotides read TGTGCCAGCAGCTTGATACCTAGCGGGGGGAGGGAGCAGTACTTC. The full variable domain, in which reference TRBV5-6 and TRBJ2-7 provide the parts outside the CDR3, is DAGVTQSPTHLIKTRGQQVTLRCSPKSGHDTVSWYQQALGQGPQFIFQYYEEEERQRGNFPDRFSGHQFPNYSSELNVNALLLGDSALYLCASSLIPSGGREQYFGPGTRLTVT.

V and J are TRBV7-2 and TRBJ2-5; the match to TRBD2 covers 10 bases. Trimming took 1 base from V and 1 from J; bases not matched to a gene: 6. Germline V gene data show CDR1 as SGHTA and CDR2 as FQGNSA. The CDR3 extends over 17 amino acids. The chain's CDR3 is CASSLVGVAGGQETQYF. The DNA of the CDR3 is TGTGCCAGCAGCTTAGTTGGGGTAGCGGGGGGCCAAGAGACCCAGTACTTC.

The chain links TRBV21-1 to TRBJ1-1; the table calls TRBD1, which could not be checked here. TRBV21-1 is shown as a pseudogene. CDR3 length: 15 amino acids. In DNA form, the CDR3 reads TGTGCCAGCAGCAAATACGGCAGGGGAAACACTGAAGCTTTCTTT. Protein product: CASSKYGRGNTEAFF.

The chain couples TRBV27 to TRBJ2-2; the D gene is possibly TRBD2 (5 bases). CDR3 length: 15 residues. The germline V gene encodes CDR1 MNHEY and CDR2 SMNVEV (reference sequence). V was cut by 3 bases and J by 1 base, with 9 bases left in between. In DNA, the CDR3 is TGTGCCAGCAGTTTCGGGATCTTGAACACCGGGGAGCTGTTTTTT. This encodes CASSFGILNTGELFF.

Only a few counts were recorded for this clone. This sequence joins TRBV7-3 and TRBJ2-3; 9 bases are a match to TRBD2. The V segment lost 5 bases and the J segment 3 bases; nucleotides outside the gene matches: 3. CDR1 is SGHTA and CDR2 is FQGTGA in the germline V gene. CDR3 size: 14 residues. The CDR3 loop is CASSQRGDTDTQYF. The CDR3 DNA is TGTGCCAGCAGCCAGCGGGGGGATACAGATACGCAGTATTTT.

The chain joins TRBV6-5 to TRBJ1-1; TRBD1 is a possible D gene (6 bases). The CDR3 has 14 residues. Germline values: CDR1 MNHEY, CDR2 SVGAGI. Between the trimmed V and J ends, which lost 5 bases and 1 base, there was a span of 11 bases. The CDR3 DNA reads TGTGCCAGCAGTAAGGGGGATAGGAACACTGAAGCTTTCTTT. Encoded protein: CASSKGDRNTEAFF.

CDR3 residues: CSVSSLAGLSYEQYF. For the CDR3, the DNA is TGCAGCGTTTCCTCTCTAGCGGGCCTATCCTACGAGCAGTACTTC. V and J are TRBV29-1 and TRBJ2-7; 8 bases agree with TRBD2. The V segment lost 5 bases and the J segment 1 base; nucleotides outside the gene matches: 10. The germline V gene has CDR1 SQVTM and CDR2 ANQGSEA. The CDR3 is 15 amino acids.

This chain links TRBV7-3 with TRBJ2-2; tentatively, D is TRBD1 (7 bases). The CDR3 spans 17 residues. Germline CDR1 and CDR2: SGHTA and FQGTGA. Trimming left V 1 base short and J 1 base short, with 13 bases between. The CDR3 DNA follows: TGTGCCAGCAGCTTAATGCAGGGGGGAAAGAACACCGGGGAGCTGTTTTTT. Its translation: CASSLMQGGKNTGELFF.

The chain employs TRBV5-1 and TRBJ1-2; TRBD1 agrees at 7 bases. The J segment lost 3 bases and the V segment lost 2 bases, leaving 7 bases of the junction unmatched. This CDR3 contains 15 residues. Germline-derived CDR1 and CDR2 are SGHRS and YFSETQ. DNA of the CDR3: TGCGCCAGCAGCTTACGACAGGGTTCCGACTATGGCTACACCTTC. Translating it yields CASSLRQGSDYGYTF.

This clone was found a few times. V usage is TRBV7-3 and J usage is TRBJ1-2; TRBD1 matches 7 bases. Per the germline V gene, CDR1 is SGHTA and CDR2 is FQGTGA. The V segment lost 5 bases and the J segment 8 bases; nucleotides outside the gene matches: 8. The CDR3 sequence is 13 residues long. The CDR3 reads CASSPSVRGGYTF. The DNA of the CDR3 is TGTGCCAGCAGCCCTTCAGTCAGGGGGGGCTACACCTTC.

The rearrangement uses TRBV10-1 and TRBJ2-3, with 11 bases lining up with TRBD2. Per germline, CDR1 WNHNN and CDR2 SYGVQD (reference sequence). This CDR3 comprises 17 residues. After removal of 3 bases from V and 2 bases from J, the junction contained 7 bases not matched to a gene. The CDR3 loop reads CASSDPGLAGFTDTQYF. CDR3 nucleotides: TGCGCCAGCAGTGACCCAGGACTAGCGGGTTTCACAGATACGCAGTATTTT.

This chain uses TRBV9 with TRBJ1-3; 10 bases are a match to TRBD1. With V trimmed by 1 base and J by 5 bases, 6 bases remained unmatched. The CDR3 totals 16 residues. Per the germline V gene, CDR1 is SGDLS and CDR2 is YYNGEE. For the CDR3, the DNA is TGTGCCAGCAGCGTATCTCGGACAGGGGGACGAAACACCATATATTTT. This sequence encodes CASSVSRTGGRNTIYF.

This clone was counted only a few times. The sample contains more than one DNA sequence encoding this CDR3. The chain employs TRBV15 and TRBJ2-2; D is unclear. CDR1 and CDR2 (germline): LNHNV, YYDKDF (reference sequence). CDR3 length: 15 residues. V lost 0 bases and J lost 2, with 7 bases in between. The CDR3 reads CATSRDLGNTGELFF. DNA for the CDR3: TGTGCCACCAGCAGAGATCTCGGTAACACCGGGGAGCTGTTTTTT.

This rearrangement joins TRBV7-8 to TRBJ1-5, with 8 bases aligning to TRBD1. Germline assignment: CDR1 SGHVS and CDR2 FQNEAQ. This CDR3 is 13 amino acids long. V lost 5 bases, J lost 6 bases, and 3 bases stayed unmatched. The CDR3 nucleotides read TGTGCCAGCAGCAAACAGGGGGGTCAGCCCCAGCATTTT. The encoded protein is CASSKQGGQPQHF. Looking up the rest from reference TRBV7-8 and TRBJ1-5 gives the full variable domain: GAGVSQSPRYKVAKRGQDVALRCDPISGHVSLFWYQQALGQGPEFLTYFQNEAQLDKSGLPSDRFFAERPEGSVSTLKIQRTQQEDSAVYLCASSKQGGQPQHFGDGTRLSIL.

The rearrangement links TRBV7-9 to TRBJ2-1, with D unclear. Germline CDR1 and CDR2: SEHNR and FQNEAQ (reference sequence). V was pared by 1 base and J by 16 bases, with 17 bases between. This CDR3 spans 13 amino acids. The CDR3 protein is CASSLVPSPTAFF. The DNA for the CDR3 is TGTGCCAGCAGCTTAGTTCCTAGTCCGACTGCCTTCTTC.

The genes are TRBV27 and TRBJ2-7; perhaps TRBD2 as D (6 bases). Trimming took 9 bases from V and 2 from J, leaving 17 bases between them. CDR3 length: 14 residues. Germline assignment: CDR1 MNHEY and CDR2 SMNVEV (reference sequence). The CDR3 DNA reads TGTGCCAGTCGGTTGGGGGGTCGAACCTACGAGCAGTACTTC. Its protein product is CASRLGGRTYEQYF.

CDR3 in DNA: TGTGCCAGCAGTTTAGAGTCGCGGTTGTCAGCTTTCTTT. Amino acids: CASSLESRLSAFF. The chain carries TRBV28 and TRBJ1-1; D uncertain. Trimming cost V 2 bases and J 10 bases, with 14 bases left between them. Germline loops: CDR1 MDHEN, CDR2 SYDVKM. The CDR3 runs 13 residues.

The chain joins TRBV19 to TRBJ1-1; 7 bases map to TRBD1. V was clipped by 11 bases and J by 2 bases; unmatched bases: 11. Germline V gene data show CDR1 as LNHDA and CDR2 as SQIVND (reference sequence). The CDR3 runs to 14 residues. CDR3 nucleotide sequence: TGTGCCGCGAGTAAGGGACAGTATAACACTGAAGCTTTCTTT. As protein: CAASKGQYNTEAFF.

This chain links TRBV7-9 with TRBJ2-2; 9 nucleotides align to TRBD2. CDR1 is SEHNR, CDR2 FQNEAQ, per germline (reference sequence). J gave up 6 bases and V 6 bases, and 2 bases lay outside the gene matches. This CDR3 region has 13 residues. CDR3 protein: CASSSGSPGELFF. The CDR3 DNA sequence: TGTGCCAGCAGTAGCGGGAGCCCCGGGGAGCTGTTTTTT. Looking up the rest from reference TRBV7-9 and TRBJ2-2 gives the full variable domain: DTGVSQNPRHKITKRGQNVTFRCDPISEHNRLYWYRQTLGQGPEFLTYFQNEAQLEKSRLLSDRFSAERPKGSFSTLEIQRTEQGDSAMYLCASSSGSPGELFFGEGSRLTVL.